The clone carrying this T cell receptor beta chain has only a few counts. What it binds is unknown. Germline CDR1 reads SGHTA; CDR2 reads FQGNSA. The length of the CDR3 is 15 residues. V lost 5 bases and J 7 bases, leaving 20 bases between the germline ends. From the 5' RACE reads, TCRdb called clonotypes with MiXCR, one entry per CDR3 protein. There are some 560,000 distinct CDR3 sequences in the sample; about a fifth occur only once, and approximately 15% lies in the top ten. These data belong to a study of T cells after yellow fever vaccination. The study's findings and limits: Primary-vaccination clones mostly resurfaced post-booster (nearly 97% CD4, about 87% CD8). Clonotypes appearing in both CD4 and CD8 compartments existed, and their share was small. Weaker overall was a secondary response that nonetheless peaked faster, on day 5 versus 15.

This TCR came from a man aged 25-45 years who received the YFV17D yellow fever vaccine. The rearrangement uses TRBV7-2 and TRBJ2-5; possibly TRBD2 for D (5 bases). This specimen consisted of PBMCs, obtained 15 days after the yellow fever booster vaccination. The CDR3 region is CASSPTRALPGTQYF. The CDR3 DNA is TGTGCCAGCAGCCCAACTAGGGCCCTCCCAGGGACCCAGTACTTC.